This record concerns one T cell receptor (beta chain) sequence. Its antigen remains unknown. The study recruited healthy Caucasian donors from Russia who were aged about 6 to 100. Peripheral blood was drawn, about 9.7 milliliters per donor. The sample comes from a study of blood T cells in healthy people across ages. Broader study findings: Across samples, TCR beta diversity tracked strongly with naive T cell percentage.

The authors ran a second PCR of roughly 6 to 11 cycles using a sample-barcoded 5' primer and a J-beta primer mix. Tagging of each cDNA molecule was performed by a template-switch adaptor with 12 random nucleotides. MiXCR, applied by TCRdb to the 5' RACE reads, yields one record per CDR3 protein. The sample lists 1,500,000 or so distinct CDR3 sequences, around 59% occurring once. The germline V gene encodes CDR1 SEHNR and CDR2 FQNEAQ (reference sequence). V gave up 5 bases and J gave up 8 bases; unmatched junction bases: 8. There are 13 residues in the CDR3. The material sequenced was blood. This sequence originates from a man between 18 and 29 years old in good health. The chain recombines TRBV7-9 with TRBJ1-2; 7 bases line up with TRBD1. CDR3 sequence reads: CASSASRGNGYTF. CDR3 bases: TGTGCCAGCAGCGCATCCAGGGGGAACGGCTACACCTTC.